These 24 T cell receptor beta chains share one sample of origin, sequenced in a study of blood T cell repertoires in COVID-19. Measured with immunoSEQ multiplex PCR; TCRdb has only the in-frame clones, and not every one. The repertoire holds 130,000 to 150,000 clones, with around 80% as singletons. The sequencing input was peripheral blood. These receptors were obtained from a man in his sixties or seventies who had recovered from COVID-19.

The CDR3 DNA reads as TGTGCCAGTAGTGACAGGGCAGACTACGAGCAGTACTTC. Its translation is CASSDRADYEQYF. The V gene is TRBV19, the J gene TRBJ2-7; TRBD1 matches 7 bases. Germline V gene sequence: CDR1 LNHDA, CDR2 SQIVND (reference sequence). V shed 5 bases and J 3 bases; nucleotides not matched to a gene: 4. The CDR3 has 13 amino acids.

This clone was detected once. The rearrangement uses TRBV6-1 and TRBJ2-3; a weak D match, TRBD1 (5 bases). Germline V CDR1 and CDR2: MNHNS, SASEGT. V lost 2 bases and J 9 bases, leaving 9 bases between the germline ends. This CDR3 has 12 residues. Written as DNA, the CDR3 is TGTGCCAGCAGTGAAATCTCAGGGACGCAGTATTTT. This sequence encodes CASSEISGTQYF.

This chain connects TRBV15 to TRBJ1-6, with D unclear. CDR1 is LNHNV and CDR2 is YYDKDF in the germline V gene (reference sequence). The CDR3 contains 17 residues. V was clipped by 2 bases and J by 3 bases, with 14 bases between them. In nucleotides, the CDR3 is TGTGCCACCAGCAGATCCCTTCAGGCTTACTATAATTCACCCCTCCACTTT. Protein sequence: CATSRSLQAYYNSPLHF.

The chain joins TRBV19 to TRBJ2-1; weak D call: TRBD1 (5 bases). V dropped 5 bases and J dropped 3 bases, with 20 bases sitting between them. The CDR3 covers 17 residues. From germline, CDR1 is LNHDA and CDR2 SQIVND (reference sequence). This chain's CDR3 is CASSPARRQPFYNEQFF. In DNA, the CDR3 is TGTGCCAGTAGTCCCGCTAGGAGACAGCCCTTCTACAATGAGCAGTTCTTC.

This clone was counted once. CDR3 loop: CASRPGLAFSTDTQYF. CDR3 nucleotide sequence: TGCGCCAGCAGGCCGGGACTAGCGTTCAGCACAGATACGCAGTATTTT. The V call is TRBV10-2, the J call TRBJ2-3; 10 bases are shared with TRBD2. In germline, CDR1 is WSHSY, CDR2 SAAADI. V trimming: 6 bases; J trimming: 0 bases; junction bases outside the gene matches: 6. CDR3 size: 16 residues.

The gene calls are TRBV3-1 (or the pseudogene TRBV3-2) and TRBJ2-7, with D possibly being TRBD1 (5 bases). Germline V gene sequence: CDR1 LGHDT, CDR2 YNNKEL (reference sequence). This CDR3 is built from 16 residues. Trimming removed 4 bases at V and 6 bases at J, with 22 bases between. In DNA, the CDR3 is TGTGCCAGCAGCCCCTTCCAGGGAATACGGCTTGCCGAGCAGTACTTC. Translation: CASSPFQGIRLAEQYF.

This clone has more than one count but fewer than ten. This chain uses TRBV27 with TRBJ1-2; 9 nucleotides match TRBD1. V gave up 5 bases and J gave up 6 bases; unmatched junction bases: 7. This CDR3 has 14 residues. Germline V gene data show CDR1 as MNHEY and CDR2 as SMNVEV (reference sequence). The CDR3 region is CASSDGTGRHGYTF. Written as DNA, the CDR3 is TGTGCCAGCAGTGACGGGACAGGGAGACATGGCTACACCTTC.

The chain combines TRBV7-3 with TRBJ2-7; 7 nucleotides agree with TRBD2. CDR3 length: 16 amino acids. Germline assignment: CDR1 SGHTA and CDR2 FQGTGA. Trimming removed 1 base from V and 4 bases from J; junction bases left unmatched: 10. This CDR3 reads CASSLMRAGNGYEQYF. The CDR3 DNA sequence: TGTGCCAGCAGCTTAATGAGAGCGGGAAATGGATACGAGCAGTACTTC.

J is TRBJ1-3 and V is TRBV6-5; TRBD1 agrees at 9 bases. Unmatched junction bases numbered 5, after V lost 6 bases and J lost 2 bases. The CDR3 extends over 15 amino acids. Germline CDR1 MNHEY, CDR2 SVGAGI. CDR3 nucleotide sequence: TGTGCCAGCAGACGGGACAGGGCAGCTGGAAACACCATATATTTT. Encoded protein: CASRRDRAAGNTIYF.

The CDR3 sequence: CASSFGSRFDEQYF. For the CDR3, the DNA is TGTGCCAGCAGTTTTGGTTCCCGGTTTGACGAGCAGTACTTC. The chain employs TRBV27 and TRBJ2-7; no clear D. Germline V gene data show CDR1 as MNHEY and CDR2 as SMNVEV (reference sequence). V gave up 3 bases and J gave up 5 bases, with 14 bases separating them. The CDR3 contains 14 residues.

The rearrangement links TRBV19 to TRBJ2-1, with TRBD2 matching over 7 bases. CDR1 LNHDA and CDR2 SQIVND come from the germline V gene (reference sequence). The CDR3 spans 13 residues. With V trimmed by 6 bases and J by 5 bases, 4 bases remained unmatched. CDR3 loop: CASSMLADNEQFF. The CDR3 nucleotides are TGTGCCAGTAGCATGCTAGCGGACAATGAGCAGTTCTTC.

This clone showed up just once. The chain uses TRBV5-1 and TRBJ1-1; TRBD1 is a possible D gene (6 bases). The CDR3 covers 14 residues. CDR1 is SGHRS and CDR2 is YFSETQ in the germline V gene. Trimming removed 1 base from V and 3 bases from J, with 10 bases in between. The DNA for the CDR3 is TGCGCCAGCAGCTTGTGGTCAGGGGACACTGAAGCTTTCTTT. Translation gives CASSLWSGDTEAFF. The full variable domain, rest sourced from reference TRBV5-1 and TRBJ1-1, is KAGVTQTPRYLIKTRGQQVTLSCSPISGHRSVSWYQQTPGQGLQFLFEYFSETQRNKGNFPGRFSGRQFSNSRSEMNVSTLELGDSALYLCASSLWSGDTEAFFGQGTRLTVV.

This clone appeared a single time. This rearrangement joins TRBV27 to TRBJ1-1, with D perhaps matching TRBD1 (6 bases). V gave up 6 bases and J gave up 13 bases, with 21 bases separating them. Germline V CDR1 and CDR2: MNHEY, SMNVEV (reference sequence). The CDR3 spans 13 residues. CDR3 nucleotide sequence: TGTGCCAGCAGCCCGGACAGTCGAGTCATACTTTTCTTT. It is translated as CASSPDSRVILFF.

CDR3 amino acids: CASSKEGAPSFPANTGELFF. The CDR3 DNA reads TGTGCCAGCAGCAAAGAAGGAGCCCCTTCGTTTCCCGCGAACACCGGGGAGCTGTTTTTT. This sequence joins TRBV21-1 and TRBJ2-2; the DNA was not compared with TRBD2, the D call given in the table. TRBV21-1 counts as a pseudogene. This CDR3 has 20 amino acids.

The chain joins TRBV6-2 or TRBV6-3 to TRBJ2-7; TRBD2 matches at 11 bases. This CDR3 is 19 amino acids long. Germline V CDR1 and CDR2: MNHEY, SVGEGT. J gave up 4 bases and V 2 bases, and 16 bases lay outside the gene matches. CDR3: CASSYGGQTILAGAYEQYF. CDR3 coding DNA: TGTGCCAGCAGTTACGGGGGACAGACAATACTAGCGGGAGCTTACGAGCAGTACTTC.

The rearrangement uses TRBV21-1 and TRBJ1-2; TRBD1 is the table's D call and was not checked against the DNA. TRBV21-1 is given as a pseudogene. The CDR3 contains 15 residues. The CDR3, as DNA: TGTGCCAGCAGCACCTCGGGACAGGGATTGTGTGGCTACACCTTC. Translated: CASSTSGQGLCGYTF.

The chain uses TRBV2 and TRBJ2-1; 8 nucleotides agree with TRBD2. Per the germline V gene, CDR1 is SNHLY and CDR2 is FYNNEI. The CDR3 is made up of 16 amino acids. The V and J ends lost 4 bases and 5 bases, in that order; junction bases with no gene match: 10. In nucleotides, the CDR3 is TGTGCCAGCAGTGTCGGAGTAGCGGGAACAAACAATGAGCAGTTCTTC. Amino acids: CASSVGVAGTNNEQFF.

The CDR3 is CASSRQGAAYEQYF. CDR3 bases: TGCGCCAGCAGTCGACAGGGGGCGGCCTACGAGCAGTACTTC. The chain links TRBV4-1 to TRBJ2-7; 10 nucleotides align to TRBD1. Germline CDR1 reads MGHRA; CDR2 reads YSYEKL. The V gene end was trimmed by 6 bases and the J gene end by 2 bases; junction bases not matched to a gene: 4. The CDR3 length is 14 residues.

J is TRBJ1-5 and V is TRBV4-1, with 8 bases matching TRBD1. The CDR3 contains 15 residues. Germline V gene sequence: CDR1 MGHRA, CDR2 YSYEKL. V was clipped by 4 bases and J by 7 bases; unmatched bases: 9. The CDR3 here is CASSLTQGAGQPQHF. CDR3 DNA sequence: TGCGCCAGCAGCCTTACCCAGGGGGCAGGGCAGCCCCAGCATTTT.

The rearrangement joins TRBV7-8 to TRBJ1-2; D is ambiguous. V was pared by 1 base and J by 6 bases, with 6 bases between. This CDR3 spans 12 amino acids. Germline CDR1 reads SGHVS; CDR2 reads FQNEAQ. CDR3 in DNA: TGTGCCAGCAGCTTAGGTCGGGATGGCTACACCTTC. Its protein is CASSLGRDGYTF.

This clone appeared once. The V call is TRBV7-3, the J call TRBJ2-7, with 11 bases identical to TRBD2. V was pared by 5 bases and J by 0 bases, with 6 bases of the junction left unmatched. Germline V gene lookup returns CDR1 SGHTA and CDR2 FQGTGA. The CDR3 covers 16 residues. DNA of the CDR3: TGTGCCAGCAGCCCCCGGACTAGCGGGCTCTCCTACGAGCAGTACTTC. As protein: CASSPRTSGLSYEQYF.

The CDR3 spells CASSVDQGSGELFF. In DNA form, the CDR3 reads TGTGCCAGCAGCGTAGACCAGGGCTCCGGGGAGCTGTTTTTT. The rearrangement uses TRBV9 and TRBJ2-2, with D possibly matching TRBD1 (5 bases). The CDR3 has 14 residues. V lost 0 bases and J 6 bases, leaving 9 bases between the germline ends. Germline loops: CDR1 SGDLS, CDR2 YYNGEE. Combining the CDR3 with reference TRBV9 and TRBJ2-2 gives the whole variable domain DSGVTQTPKHLITATGQRVTLRCSPRSGDLSVYWYQQSLDQGLQFLIQYYNGEERAKGNILERFSAQQFPDLHSELNLSSLELGDSALYFCASSVDQGSGELFFGEGSRLTVL.

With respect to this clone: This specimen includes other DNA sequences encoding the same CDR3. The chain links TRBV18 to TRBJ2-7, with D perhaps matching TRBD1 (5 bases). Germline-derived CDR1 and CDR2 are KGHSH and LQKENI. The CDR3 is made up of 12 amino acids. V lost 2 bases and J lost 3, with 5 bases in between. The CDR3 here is CASSPDSYEQYF. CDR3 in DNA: TGTGCCAGCTCACCAGACAGCTACGAGCAGTACTTC.

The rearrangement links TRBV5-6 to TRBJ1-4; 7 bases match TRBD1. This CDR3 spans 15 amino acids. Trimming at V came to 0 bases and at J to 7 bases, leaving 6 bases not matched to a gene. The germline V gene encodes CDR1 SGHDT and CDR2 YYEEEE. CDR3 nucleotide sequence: TGTGCCAGCAGCTTGGCGCAGGGGGTAGGTGAAAAACTGTTTTTT. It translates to CASSLAQGVGEKLFF. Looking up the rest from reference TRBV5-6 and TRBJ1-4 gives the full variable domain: DAGVTQSPTHLIKTRGQQVTLRCSPKSGHDTVSWYQQALGQGPQFIFQYYEEEERQRGNFPDRFSGHQFPNYSSELNVNALLLGDSALYLCASSLAQGVGEKLFFGSGTQLSVL.